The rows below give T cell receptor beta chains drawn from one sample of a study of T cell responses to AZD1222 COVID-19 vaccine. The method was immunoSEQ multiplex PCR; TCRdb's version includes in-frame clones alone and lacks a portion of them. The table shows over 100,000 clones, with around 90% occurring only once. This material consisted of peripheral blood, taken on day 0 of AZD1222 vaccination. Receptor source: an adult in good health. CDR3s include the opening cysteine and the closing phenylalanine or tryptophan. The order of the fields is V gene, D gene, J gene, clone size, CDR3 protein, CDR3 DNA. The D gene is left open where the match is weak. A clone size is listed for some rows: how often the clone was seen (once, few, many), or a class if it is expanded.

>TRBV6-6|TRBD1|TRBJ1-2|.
CASSYRTGPVNYGYTF
TGTGCCAGCAGTTATAGGACAGGTCCGGTTAACTATGGCTACACCTTC
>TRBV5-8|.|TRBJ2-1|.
CASSEGGLYNEQFF
TGTGCCAGCAGCGAAGGGGGACTATACAATGAGCAGTTCTTC
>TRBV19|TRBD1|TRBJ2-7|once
CASSRGQGACEQYF
TGTGCCAGTAGTAGAGGACAGGGAGCTTGCGAGCAGTACTTC
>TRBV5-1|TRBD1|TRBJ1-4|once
CASSPGQGVTSYEKLFF
TGCGCCAGCAGCCCTGGACAGGGGGTTACGAGTTATGAAAAACTGTTTTTT
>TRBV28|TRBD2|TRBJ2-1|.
CASSWGTSGLEQFF
TGTGCCAGCAGTTGGGGGACTAGCGGATTAGAGCAGTTCTTC
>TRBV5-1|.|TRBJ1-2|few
CASSYGSAGYTF
TGCGCCAGCAGCTACGGTTCTGCTGGCTACACCTTC
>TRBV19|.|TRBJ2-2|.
CASSSPPGIGGAGELFF
TGTGCCAGTAGTAGCCCCCCGGGTATCGGGGGAGCCGGGGAGCTGTTTTTT
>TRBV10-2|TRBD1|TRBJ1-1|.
CASRDRVGANTEAFF
TGCGCCAGCAGGGACAGGGTAGGGGCGAACACTGAAGCTTTCTTT
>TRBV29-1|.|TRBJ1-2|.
CSARQANYGYTF
TGCAGCGCAAGACAGGCTAACTATGGCTACACCTTC
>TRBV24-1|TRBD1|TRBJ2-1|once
CATSDPDRGLGLGSNNEQFF
TGTGCCACCAGTGATCCGGACAGGGGGCTAGGTCTTGGGAGTAACAATGAGCAGTTCTTC
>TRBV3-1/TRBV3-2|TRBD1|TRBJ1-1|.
CASSPTGTVNTEAFF
TGTGCCAGCAGCCCGACCGGGACAGTGAACACTGAAGCTTTCTTT
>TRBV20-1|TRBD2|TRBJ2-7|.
CSVRTRGEQYF
TGCAGTGTCCGGACTAGAGGCGAGCAGTACTTC
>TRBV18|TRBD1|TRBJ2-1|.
CASSYGQASSEQFF
TGTGCCAGCTCATATGGACAGGCATCCAGTGAGCAGTTCTTC
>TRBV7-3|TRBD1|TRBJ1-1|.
CASSSGGQAFF
TGTGCCAGCAGCTCAGGGGGGCAGGCTTTCTTT
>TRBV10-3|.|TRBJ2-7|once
CAIMGELNSYEQYF
TGTGCCATCATGGGGGAACTAAACTCCTACGAGCAGTACTTC
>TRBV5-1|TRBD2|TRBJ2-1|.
CASSLAGGGYNEQFF
TGCGCCAGCAGCTTGGCGGGAGGGGGTTACAATGAGCAGTTCTTC
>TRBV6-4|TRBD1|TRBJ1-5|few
CASSDGTGGQPQHF
TGTGCCAGCAGTGACGGGACAGGGGGTCAGCCCCAGCATTTT
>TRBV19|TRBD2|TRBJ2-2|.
CASIPGLGSTGELFF
TGTGCCAGTATCCCGGGACTAGGAAGCACCGGGGAGCTGTTTTTT
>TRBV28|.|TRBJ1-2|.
CASSFGSAYGYTF
TGTGCCAGCAGTTTTGGGTCAGCCTATGGCTACACCTTC
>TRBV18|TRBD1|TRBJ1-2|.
CASSPGTGSDYGYTF
TGTGCCAGCTCACCCGGGACAGGGTCCGACTATGGCTACACCTTC
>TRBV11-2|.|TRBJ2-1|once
CASTRDNEQFF
TGTGCCAGCACCAGGGACAATGAGCAGTTCTTC
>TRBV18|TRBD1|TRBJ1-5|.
CASSSQGGNNQPQHF
TGTGCCAGCTCATCTCAGGGGGGGAACAATCAGCCCCAGCATTTT
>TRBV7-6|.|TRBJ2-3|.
CASSWSGGGEGTQYF
TGTGCCAGCAGCTGGAGTGGCGGGGGCGAGGGTACGCAGTATTTT
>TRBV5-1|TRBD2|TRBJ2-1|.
CASSSGRRGYNEQFF
TGCGCCAGCAGCTCCGGGAGGAGGGGATACAATGAGCAGTTCTTC
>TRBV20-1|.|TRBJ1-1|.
CSASKSRGLGTEAFF
TGCAGTGCTAGTAAGTCGCGGGGTTTGGGCACTGAAGCTTTCTTT
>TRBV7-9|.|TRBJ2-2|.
CASSSTGELFF
TGTGCCAGCAGCTCCACCGGGGAGCTGTTTTTT
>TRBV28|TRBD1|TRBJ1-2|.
CASTGQGYGYTF
TGTGCCAGCACGGGACAGGGTTATGGCTACACCTTC
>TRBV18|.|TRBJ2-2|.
CASSSQGDTGELFF
TGTGCCAGCTCATCGCAGGGCGACACCGGGGAGCTGTTTTTT
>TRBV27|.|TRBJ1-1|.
CASRAIDKNTEAFF
TGTGCCAGCAGGGCAATTGACAAGAACACTGAAGCTTTCTTT
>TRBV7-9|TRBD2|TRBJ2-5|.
CASSLGVAGASQETQYF
TGTGCCAGCAGCTTAGGGGTAGCGGGGGCCAGCCAAGAGACCCAGTACTTC
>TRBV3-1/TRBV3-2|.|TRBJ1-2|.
CASSPTVRGGDYGYTF
TGTGCCAGCAGCCCAACGGTTCGGGGGGGAGACTATGGCTACACCTTC
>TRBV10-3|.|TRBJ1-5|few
CAIGDSNQPQHF
TGTGCCATCGGAGATAGCAATCAGCCCCAGCATTTT
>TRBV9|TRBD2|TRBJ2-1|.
CASSVGISGGVHEQFF
TGTGCCAGCAGCGTAGGAATTAGCGGGGGGGTGCATGAGCAGTTCTTC
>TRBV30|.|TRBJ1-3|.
CAWSAGAGNIIYF
TGTGCCTGGAGTGCGGGGGCGGGAAACATCATATATTTT
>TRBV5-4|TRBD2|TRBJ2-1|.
CASSLGGAGLSYNEQFF
TGTGCCAGCAGCTTGGGAGGAGCGGGGCTATCCTACAATGAGCAGTTCTTC
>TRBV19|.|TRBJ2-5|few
CASMGETQYF
TGTGCCAGTATGGGAGAGACCCAGTACTTC
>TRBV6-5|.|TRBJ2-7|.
CASSYSAQGAYEQYF
TGTGCCAGCAGTTACTCGGCACAGGGAGCCTACGAGCAGTACTTC
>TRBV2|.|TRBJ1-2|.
CASTEEGVGYGYTF
TGTGCCAGCACCGAAGAAGGGGTAGGCTATGGCTACACCTTC
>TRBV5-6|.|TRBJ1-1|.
CASSLSWGFEAFF
TGTGCCAGCAGCTTGTCGTGGGGCTTCGAGGCTTTCTTT
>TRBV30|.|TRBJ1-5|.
CAWSEQGDQPQHF
TGTGCCTGGAGTGAGCAGGGTGATCAGCCCCAGCATTTT
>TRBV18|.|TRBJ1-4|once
CASSHQGRREKLFF
TGTGCCAGCTCACATCAGGGGAGAAGAGAAAAACTGTTTTTT